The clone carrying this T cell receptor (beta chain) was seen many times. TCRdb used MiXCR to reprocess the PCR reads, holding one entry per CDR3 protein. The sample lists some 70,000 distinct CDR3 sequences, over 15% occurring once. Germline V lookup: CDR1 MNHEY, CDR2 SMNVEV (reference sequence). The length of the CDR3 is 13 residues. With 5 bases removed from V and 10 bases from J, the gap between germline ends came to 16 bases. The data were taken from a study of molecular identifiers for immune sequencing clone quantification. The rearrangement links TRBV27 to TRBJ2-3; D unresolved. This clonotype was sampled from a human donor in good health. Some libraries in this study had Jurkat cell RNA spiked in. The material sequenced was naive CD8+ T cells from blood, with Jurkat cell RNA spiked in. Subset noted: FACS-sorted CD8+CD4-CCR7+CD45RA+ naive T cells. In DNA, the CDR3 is TGTGCCAGCAGTCCTTCTCTCGACCCCGCGCAGTATTTT. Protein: CASSPSLDPAQYF.